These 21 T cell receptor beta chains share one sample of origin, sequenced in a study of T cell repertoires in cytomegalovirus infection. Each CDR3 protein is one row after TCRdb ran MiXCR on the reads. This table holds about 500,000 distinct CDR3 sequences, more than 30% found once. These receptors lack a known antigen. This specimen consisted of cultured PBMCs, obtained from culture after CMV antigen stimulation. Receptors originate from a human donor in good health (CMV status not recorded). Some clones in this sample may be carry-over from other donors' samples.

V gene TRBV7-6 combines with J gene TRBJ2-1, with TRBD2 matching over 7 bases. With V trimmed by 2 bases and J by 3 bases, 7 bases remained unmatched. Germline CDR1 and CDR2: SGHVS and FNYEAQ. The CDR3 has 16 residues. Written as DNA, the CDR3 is TGTGCCAGCAGCTTAACAAGCGGGGTCAACTACAATGAGCAGTTCTTC. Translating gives CASSLTSGVNYNEQFF.

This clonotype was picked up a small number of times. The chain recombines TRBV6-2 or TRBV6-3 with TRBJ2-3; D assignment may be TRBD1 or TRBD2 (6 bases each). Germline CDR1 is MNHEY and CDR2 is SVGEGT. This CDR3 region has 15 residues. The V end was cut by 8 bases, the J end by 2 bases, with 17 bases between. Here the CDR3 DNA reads TGTGCCAGCGCCCGAGGGGGGACACCCACAGATACGCAGTATTTT. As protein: CASARGGTPTDTQYF.

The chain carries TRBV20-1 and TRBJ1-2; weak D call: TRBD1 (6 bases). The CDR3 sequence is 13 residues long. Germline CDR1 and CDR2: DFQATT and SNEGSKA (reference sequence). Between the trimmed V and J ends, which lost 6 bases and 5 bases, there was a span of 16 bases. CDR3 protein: CSAGYETGYGYTF. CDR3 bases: TGCAGTGCCGGATACGAGACAGGATATGGCTACACCTTC.

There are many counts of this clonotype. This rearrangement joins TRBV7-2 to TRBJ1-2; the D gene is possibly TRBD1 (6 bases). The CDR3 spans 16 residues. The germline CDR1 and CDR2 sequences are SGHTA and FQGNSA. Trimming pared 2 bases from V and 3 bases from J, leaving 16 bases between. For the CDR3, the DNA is TGTGCCAGCAGCTTACTCAGGGCTCCAGGGGACTATGGCTACACCTTC. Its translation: CASSLLRAPGDYGYTF.

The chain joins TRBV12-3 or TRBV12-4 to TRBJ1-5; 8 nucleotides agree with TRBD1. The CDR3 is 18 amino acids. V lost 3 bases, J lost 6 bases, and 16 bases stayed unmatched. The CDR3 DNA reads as TGTGCCAGCAGTTTCCTTTTTGAGAGGACAGGGATTACTCAGCCCCAGCATTTT. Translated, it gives CASSFLFERTGITQPQHF.

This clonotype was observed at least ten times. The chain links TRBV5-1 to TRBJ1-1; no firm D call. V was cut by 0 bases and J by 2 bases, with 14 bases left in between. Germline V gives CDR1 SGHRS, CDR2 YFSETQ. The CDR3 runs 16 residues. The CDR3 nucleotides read TGCGCCAGCAGCTTGGGGTATGGACGGGGAAACACTGAAGCTTTCTTT. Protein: CASSLGYGRGNTEAFF.

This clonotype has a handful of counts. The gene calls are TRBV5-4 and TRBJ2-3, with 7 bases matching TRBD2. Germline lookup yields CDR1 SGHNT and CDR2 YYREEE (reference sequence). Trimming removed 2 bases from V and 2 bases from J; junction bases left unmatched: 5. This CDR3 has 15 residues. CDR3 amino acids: CASSFVLADTDTQYF. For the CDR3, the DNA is TGTGCCAGCAGCTTTGTCCTAGCGGACACAGATACGCAGTATTTT.

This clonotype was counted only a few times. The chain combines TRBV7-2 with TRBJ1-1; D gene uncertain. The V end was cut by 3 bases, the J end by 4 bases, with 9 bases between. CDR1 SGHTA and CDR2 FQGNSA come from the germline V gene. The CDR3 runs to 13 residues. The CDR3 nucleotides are TGTGCCAGCAGCTTTCCACGGCCCACTGAAGCTTTCTTT. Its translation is CASSFPRPTEAFF.

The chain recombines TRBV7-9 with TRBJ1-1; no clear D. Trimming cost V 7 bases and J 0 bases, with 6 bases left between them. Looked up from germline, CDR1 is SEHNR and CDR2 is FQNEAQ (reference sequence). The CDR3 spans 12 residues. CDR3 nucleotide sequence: TGTGCCAGCAAGGACCTGAACACTGAAGCTTTCTTT. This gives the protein CASKDLNTEAFF. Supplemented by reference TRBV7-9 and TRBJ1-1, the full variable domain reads DTGVSQNPRHKITKRGQNVTFRCDPISEHNRLYWYRQTLGQGPEFLTYFQNEAQLEKSRLLSDRFSAERPKGSFSTLEIQRTEQGDSAMYLCASKDLNTEAFFGQGTRLTVV.

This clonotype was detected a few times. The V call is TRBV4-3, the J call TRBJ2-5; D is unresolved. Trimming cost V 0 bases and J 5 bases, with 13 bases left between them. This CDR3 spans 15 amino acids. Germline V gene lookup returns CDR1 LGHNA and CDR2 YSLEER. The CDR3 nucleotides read TGCGCCAGCAGCCAAGAGGCCGTCGGTTGGGAGACCCAGTACTTC. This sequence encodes CASSQEAVGWETQYF.

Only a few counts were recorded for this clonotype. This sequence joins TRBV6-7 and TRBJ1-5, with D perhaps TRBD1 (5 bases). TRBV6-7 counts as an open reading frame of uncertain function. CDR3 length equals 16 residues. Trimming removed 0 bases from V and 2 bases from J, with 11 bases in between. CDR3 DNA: TGTGCCAGCAGTTACTCGAGCGGGGGACGCAATCAGCCCCAGCATTTT. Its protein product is CASSYSSGGRNQPQHF.

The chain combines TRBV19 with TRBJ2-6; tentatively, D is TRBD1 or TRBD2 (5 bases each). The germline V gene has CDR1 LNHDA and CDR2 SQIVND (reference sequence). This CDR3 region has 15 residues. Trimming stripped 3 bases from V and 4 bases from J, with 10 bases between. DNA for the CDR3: TGTGCCAGTAGTATTGGGGGTACAGGGGCCAACGTCCTGACTTTC. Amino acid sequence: CASSIGGTGANVLTF.

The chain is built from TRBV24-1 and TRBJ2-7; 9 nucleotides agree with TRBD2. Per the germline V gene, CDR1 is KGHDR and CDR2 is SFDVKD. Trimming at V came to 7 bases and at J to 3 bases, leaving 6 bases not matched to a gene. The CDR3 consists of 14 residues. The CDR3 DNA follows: TGTGCCACCAGCACAGCGGGAGGAAGCTACGAGCAGTACGTC. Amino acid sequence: CATSTAGGSYEQYV.

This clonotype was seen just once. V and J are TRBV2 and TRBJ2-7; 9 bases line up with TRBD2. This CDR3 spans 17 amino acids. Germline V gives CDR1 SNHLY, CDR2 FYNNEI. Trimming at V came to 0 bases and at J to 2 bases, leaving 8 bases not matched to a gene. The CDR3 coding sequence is TGTGCCAGCAGTGAAGCGATGCTAGCGGGACCTACCTACGAGCAGTACGTC. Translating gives CASSEAMLAGPTYEQYV.

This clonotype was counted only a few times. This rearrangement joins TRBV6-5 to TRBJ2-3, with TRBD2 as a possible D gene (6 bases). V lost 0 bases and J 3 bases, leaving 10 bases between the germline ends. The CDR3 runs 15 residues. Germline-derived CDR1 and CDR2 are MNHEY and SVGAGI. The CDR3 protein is CASSYSSGRTDTQYF. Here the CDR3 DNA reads TGTGCCAGCAGTTACTCGTCCGGGAGAACAGATACGCAGTATTTT.

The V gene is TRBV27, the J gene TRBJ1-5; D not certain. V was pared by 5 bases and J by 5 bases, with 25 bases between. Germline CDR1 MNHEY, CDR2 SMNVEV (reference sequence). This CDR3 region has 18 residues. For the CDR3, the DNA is TGTGCCAGCAGTGATGCTAACGCCTTGTTCAATCCCTATCAGCCCCAGCATTTT. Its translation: CASSDANALFNPYQPQHF.

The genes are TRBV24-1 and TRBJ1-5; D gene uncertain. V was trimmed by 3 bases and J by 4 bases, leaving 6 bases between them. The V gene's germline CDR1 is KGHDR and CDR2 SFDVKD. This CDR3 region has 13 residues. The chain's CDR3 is CATSDRPNQPQHF. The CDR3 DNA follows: TGTGCCACCAGTGATCGGCCAAATCAGCCCCAGCATTTT.

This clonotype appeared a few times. CDR3 residues: CATSFVGRQETQYF. The CDR3 DNA sequence: TGTGCCACCAGTTTTGTGGGGCGCCAGGAGACCCAGTACTTC. This rearrangement joins TRBV15 to TRBJ2-5; D possibly corresponds to TRBD1 (5 bases). CDR1 is LNHNV, CDR2 YYDKDF, per germline (reference sequence). CDR3 length: 14 residues. V was clipped by 6 bases and J by 5 bases, with 16 bases between them.

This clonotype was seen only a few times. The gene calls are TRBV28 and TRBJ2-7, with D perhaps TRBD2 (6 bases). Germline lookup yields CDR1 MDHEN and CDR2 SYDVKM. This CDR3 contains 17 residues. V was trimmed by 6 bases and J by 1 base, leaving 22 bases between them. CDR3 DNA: TGTGCCAGCAGCCCAGCTAATTTAGCGGCACATTCCTACGAGCAGTACTTC. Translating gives CASSPANLAAHSYEQYF.

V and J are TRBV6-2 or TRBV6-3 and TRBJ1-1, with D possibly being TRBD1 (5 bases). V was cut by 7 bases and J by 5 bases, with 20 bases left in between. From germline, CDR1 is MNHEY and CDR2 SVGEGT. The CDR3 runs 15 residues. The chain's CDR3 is CASMTPWGAGTEAFF. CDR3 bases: TGTGCCAGCATGACCCCGTGGGGCGCAGGGACTGAAGCTTTCTTT.

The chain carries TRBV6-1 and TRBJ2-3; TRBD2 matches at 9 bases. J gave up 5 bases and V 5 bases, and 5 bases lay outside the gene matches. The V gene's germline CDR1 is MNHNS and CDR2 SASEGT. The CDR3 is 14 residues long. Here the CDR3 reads CASSFASGKDTQYF. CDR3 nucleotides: TGTGCCAGCAGTTTCGCTAGCGGGAAAGATACGCAGTATTTT.